This T cell receptor (beta chain) was profiled in a study of blood T cell repertoires in COVID-19. Study-level information: Both acute and convalescent COVID-19 samples were obtained from the United States, Italy and Spain. PBMCs, B-cell-depleted T cells, or T cells were the source of the cDNA or gDNA that made up the material.

Trimming removed 5 bases from V and 5 bases from J; junction bases left unmatched: 3. In germline, CDR1 is MNHEY, CDR2 SVGAGI. This CDR3 contains 15 residues. Under the authors' procedure: Amplification of reference gene primers provided the estimated nucleated cell counts. Generated by immunoSEQ multiplex PCR, the TCRdb table keeps only in-frame clones and is missing some. V and J calls plus clone size are reproduced from that table; the DNA served to infer D and trimming. The sample records 95,000 to 150,000 clones, around 76% being singletons. This rearrangement joins TRBV6-5 to TRBJ2-1, with 13 bases lining up with TRBD2. Sequencing was carried out using peripheral blood. The receptor's source is a man between 65 and 79 years old with acute or convalescent COVID-19. CDR3 in DNA: TGTGCCAGCAGTAGAGGACTAGCGGGGGACAATGAGCAGTTCTTC. This sequence encodes CASSRGLAGDNEQFF.